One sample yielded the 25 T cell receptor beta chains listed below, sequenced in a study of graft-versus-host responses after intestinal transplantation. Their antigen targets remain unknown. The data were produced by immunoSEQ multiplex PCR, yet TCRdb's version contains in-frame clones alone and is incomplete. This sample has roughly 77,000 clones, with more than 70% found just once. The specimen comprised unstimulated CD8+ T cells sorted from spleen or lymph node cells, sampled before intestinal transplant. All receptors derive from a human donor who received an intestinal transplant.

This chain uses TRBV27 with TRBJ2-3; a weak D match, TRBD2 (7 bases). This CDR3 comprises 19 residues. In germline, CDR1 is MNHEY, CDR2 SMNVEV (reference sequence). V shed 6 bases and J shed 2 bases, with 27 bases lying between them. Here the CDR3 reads CASRVGGSYWGGHTDTQYF. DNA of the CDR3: TGTGCCAGCAGAGTTGGCGGGTCCTATTGGGGGGGACACACAGATACGCAGTATTTT.

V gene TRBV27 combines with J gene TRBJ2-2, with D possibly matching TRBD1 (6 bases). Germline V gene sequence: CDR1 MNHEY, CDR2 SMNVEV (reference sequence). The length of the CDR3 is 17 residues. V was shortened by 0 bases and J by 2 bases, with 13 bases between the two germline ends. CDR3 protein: CASSLSPSRGNTGELFF. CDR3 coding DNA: TGTGCCAGCAGTTTATCTCCCTCCAGGGGTAACACCGGGGAGCTGTTTTTT.

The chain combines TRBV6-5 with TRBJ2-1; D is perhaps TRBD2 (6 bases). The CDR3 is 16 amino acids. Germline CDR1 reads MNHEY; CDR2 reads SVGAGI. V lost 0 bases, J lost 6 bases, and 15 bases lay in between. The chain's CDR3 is CASSYSFLAQGNEQFF. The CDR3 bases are TGTGCCAGCAGTTACTCCTTCCTAGCGCAAGGCAATGAGCAGTTCTTC.

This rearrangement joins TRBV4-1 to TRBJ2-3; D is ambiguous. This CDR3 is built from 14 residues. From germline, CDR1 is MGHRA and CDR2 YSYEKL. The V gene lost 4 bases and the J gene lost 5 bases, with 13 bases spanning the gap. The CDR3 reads CASSRLVVVDTQYF. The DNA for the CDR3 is TGCGCCAGCAGCCGATTAGTGGTGGTAGATACGCAGTATTTT.

This chain's CDR3 is CASSLGTSGRETQYF. For the CDR3, the DNA is TGTGCCAGCAGCTTAGGGACTAGCGGGAGAGAGACCCAGTACTTC. The rearrangement links TRBV7-6 to TRBJ2-5; 13 bases match TRBD2. This CDR3 has 15 amino acids. After removal of 1 base from V and 4 bases from J, the junction contained 0 bases not matched to a gene. The germline V gene encodes CDR1 SGHVS and CDR2 FNYEAQ.

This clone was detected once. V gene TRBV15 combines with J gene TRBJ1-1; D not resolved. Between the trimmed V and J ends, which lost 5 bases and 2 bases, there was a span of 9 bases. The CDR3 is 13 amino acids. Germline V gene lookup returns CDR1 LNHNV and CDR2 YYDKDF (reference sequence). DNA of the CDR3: TGTGCCACCAGCGAGAGGGCCAACACTGAAGCTTTCTTT. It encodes CATSERANTEAFF.

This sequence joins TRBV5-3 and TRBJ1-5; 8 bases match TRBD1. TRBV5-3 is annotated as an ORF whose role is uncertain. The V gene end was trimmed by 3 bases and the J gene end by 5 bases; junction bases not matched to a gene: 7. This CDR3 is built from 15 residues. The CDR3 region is CARSSDRVPYQPQHF. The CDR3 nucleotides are TGTGCCAGAAGCTCGGACAGGGTTCCGTATCAGCCCCAGCATTTT.

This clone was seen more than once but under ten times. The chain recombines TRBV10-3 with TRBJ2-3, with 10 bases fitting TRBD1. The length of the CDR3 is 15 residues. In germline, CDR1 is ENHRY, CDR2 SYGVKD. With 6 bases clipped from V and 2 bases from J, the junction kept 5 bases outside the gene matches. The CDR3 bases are TGTGCCATCAGCAGCGGGACAGGGGCCACAGATACGCAGTATTTT. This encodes CAISSGTGATDTQYF.

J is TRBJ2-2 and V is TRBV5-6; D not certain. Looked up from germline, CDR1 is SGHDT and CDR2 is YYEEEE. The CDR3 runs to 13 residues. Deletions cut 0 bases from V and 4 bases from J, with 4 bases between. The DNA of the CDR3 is TGTGCCAGCAGCTTGGGGAGCACCGGGGAGCTGTTTTTT. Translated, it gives CASSLGSTGELFF.

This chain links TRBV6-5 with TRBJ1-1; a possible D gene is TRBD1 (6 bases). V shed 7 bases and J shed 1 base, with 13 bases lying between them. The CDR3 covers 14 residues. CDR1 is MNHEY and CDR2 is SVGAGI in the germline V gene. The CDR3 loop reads CASTPQTGNTEAFF. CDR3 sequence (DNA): TGTGCCAGCACACCACAGACAGGGAACACTGAAGCTTTCTTT.

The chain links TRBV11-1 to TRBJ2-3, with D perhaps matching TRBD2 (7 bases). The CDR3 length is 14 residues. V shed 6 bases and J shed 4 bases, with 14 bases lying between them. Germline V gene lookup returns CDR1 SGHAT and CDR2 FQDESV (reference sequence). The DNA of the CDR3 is TGTGCCAGCAGACGCTCGGGGGGCCCAGATACGCAGTATTTT. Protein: CASRRSGGPDTQYF.

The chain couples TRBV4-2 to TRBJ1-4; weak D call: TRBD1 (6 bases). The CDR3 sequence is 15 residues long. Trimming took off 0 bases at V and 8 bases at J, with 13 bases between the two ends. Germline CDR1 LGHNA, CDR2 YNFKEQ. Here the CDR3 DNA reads TGTGCCAGCAGCCAAGATCGAGGGGGGGAAGAAAAACTGTTTTTT. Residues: CASSQDRGGEEKLFF.

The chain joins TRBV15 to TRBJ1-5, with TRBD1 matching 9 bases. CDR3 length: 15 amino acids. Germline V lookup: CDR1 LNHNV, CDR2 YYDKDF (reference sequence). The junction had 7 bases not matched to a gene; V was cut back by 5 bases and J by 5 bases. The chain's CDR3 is CATSGLQGAHQPQHF. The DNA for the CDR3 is TGTGCCACCAGCGGATTACAGGGGGCGCATCAGCCCCAGCATTTT. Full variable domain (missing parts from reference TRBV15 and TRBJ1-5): DAMVIQNPRYQVTQFGKPVTLSCSQTLNHNVMYWYQQKSSQAPKLLFHYYDKDFNNEADTPDNFQSRRPNTSFCFLDIRSPGLGDTAMYLCATSGLQGAHQPQHFGDGTRLSIL.

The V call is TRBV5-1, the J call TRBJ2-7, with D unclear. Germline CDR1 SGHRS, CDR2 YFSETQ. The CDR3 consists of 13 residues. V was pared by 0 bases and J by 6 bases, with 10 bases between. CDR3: CASSLATGCEQYF. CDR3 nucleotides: TGCGCCAGCAGCTTGGCAACTGGTTGCGAGCAGTACTTC.

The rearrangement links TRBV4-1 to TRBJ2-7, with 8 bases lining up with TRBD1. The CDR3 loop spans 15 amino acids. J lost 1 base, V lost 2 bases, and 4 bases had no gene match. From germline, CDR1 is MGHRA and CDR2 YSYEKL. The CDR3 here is CASSQTDRESYEQYF. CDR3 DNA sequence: TGCGCCAGCAGCCAAACGGACAGGGAATCCTACGAGCAGTACTTC.

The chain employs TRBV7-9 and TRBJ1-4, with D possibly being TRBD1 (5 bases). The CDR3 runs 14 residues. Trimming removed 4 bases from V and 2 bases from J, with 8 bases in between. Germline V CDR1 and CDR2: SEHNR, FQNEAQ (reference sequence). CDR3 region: CASSSGLTNEKLFF. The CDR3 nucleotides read TGTGCCAGCAGCTCAGGGTTGACTAATGAAAAACTGTTTTTT.

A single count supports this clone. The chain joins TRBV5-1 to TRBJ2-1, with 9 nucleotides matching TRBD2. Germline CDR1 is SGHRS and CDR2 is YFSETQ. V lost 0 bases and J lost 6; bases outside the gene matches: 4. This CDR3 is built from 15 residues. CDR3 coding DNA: TGCGCCAGCAGCTTGGCTAGCGGGATTGTCAATGAGCAGTTCTTC. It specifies CASSLASGIVNEQFF.

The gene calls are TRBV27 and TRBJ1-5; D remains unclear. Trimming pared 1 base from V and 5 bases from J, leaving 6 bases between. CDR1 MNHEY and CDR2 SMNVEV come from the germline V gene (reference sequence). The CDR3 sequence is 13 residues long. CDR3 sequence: CASSLFGDQPQHF. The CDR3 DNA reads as TGTGCCAGCAGTTTATTCGGTGATCAGCCCCAGCATTTT.

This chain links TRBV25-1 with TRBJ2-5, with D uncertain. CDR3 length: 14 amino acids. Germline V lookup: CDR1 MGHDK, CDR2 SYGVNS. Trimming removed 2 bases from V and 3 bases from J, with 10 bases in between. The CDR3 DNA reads TGTGCCAGCAGTGAAGTCGCAGTTAAAGAGACCCAGTACTTC. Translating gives CASSEVAVKETQYF.

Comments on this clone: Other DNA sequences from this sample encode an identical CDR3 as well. The CDR3 bases are TGTGCCAGCTCACACCCGGGAAGAACCTACGAGCAGTACTTC. Protein product: CASSHPGRTYEQYF. The chain has TRBV6-1 and TRBJ2-7; D possibly corresponds to TRBD2 (5 bases). Germline V gene sequence: CDR1 MNHNS, CDR2 SASEGT. The CDR3 is 14 residues long. V lost 8 bases, J lost 2 bases, and 16 bases lay in between.

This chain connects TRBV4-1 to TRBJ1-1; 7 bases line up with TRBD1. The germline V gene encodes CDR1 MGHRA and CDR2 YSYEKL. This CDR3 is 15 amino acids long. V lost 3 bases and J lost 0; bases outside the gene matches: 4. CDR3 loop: CASSQIRGMNTEAFF. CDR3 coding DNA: TGCGCCAGCAGCCAGATCAGGGGGATGAACACTGAAGCTTTCTTT.

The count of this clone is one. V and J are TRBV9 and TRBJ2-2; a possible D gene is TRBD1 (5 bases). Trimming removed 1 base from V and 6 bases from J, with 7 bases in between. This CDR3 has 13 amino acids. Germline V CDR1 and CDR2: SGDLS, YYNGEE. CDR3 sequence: CASSVRGSGELFF. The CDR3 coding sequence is TGTGCCAGCAGCGTAAGGGGTTCCGGGGAGCTGTTTTTT. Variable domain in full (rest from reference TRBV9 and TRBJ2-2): DSGVTQTPKHLITATGQRVTLRCSPRSGDLSVYWYQQSLDQGLQFLIQYYNGEERAKGNILERFSAQQFPDLHSELNLSSLELGDSALYFCASSVRGSGELFFGEGSRLTVL.

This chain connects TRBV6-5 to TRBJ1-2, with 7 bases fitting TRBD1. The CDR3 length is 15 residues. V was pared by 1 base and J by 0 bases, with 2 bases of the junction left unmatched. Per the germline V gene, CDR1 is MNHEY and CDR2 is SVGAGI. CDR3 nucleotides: TGTGCCAGCAGTTACTGGACAGGAGCTAACTATGGCTACACCTTC. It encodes CASSYWTGANYGYTF.

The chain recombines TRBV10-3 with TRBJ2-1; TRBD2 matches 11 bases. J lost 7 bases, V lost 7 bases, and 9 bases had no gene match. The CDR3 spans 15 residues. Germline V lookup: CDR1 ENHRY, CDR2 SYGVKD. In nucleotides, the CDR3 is TGTGCCATCACCTCGACTAGCGGGGACGGGAATGAGCAGTTCTTC. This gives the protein CAITSTSGDGNEQFF.

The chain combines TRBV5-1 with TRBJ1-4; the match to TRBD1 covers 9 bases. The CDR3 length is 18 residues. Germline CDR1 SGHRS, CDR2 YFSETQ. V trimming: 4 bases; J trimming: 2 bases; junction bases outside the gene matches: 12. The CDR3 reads CASSGGQGSGATNEKLFF. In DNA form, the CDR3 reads TGCGCCAGCAGCGGAGGACAGGGGAGCGGCGCGACTAATGAAAAACTGTTTTTT.